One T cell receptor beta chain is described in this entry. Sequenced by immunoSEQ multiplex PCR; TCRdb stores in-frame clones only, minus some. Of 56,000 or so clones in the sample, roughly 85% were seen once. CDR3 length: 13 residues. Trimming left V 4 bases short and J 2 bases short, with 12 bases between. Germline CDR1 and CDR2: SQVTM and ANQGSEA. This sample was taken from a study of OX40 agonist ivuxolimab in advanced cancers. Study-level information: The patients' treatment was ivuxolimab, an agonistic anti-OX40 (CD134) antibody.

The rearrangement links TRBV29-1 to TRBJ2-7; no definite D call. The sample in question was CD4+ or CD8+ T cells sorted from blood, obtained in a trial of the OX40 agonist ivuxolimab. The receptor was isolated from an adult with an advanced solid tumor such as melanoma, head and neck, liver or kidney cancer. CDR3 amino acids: CSVARARAYEQYF. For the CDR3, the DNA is TGCAGCGTTGCTAGGGCCCGAGCCTACGAGCAGTACTTC.